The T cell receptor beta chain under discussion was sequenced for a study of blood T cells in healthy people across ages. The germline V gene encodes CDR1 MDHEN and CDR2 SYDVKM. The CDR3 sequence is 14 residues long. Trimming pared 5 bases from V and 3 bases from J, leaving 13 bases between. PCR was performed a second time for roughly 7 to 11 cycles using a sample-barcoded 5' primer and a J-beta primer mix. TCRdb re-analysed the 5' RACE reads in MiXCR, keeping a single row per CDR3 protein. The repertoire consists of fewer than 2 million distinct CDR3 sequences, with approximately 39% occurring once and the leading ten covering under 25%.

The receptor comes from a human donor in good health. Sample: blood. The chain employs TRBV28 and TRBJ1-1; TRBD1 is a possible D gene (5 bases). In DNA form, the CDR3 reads TGTGCCAGCAGTCCTAGCCAGGGATACACTGAAGCTTTCTTT. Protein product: CASSPSQGYTEAFF.